This T cell receptor (beta chain) is from a study of cytomegalovirus exposure and HLA in healthy donors. PCR was performed using 60 Vbeta and 13 Jbeta primers. Profiled with immunoSEQ multiplex PCR; TCRdb holds only in-frame clones, not every one. The sample consists of 180,000 or so clones, roughly 79% of them appearing once. The CDR3 has 13 residues. V shed 1 base and J shed 4 bases, with 7 bases lying between them. Germline assignment: CDR1 LNHDA and CDR2 SQIVND (reference sequence). Study results and caveats: When analyzed later, a missense DCLRE1C variant was found to be linked to TCR beta V- and J-gene trimming. A previous analysis found most TCR beta V segments productive roughly 87% or roughly 30% of the time.

About this clone itself: Antigen specificity is unknown.

The sequence came from a woman aged 30 to 39 in good health and CMV-seropositive. What was sequenced was PBMCs. The V call is TRBV19, the J call TRBJ1-2, with D hard to call. CDR3 DNA: TGTGCCAGTAGTATAGTCAGCGCCTATGGCTACACCTTC. Protein product: CASSIVSAYGYTF.